Listed here are 8 T cell receptor beta chains from one sample, sequenced in a study. TCRdb reprocessed the RT-PCR reads with MiXCR, giving one entry per CDR3 protein. The sample has about 680,000 distinct CDR3 sequences; 12% to 15% are singletons. Material: memory CD4+ T cells from blood. The receptors were sampled from a female donor in good health, serving as a healthy control.

Worth noting for this clonotype: This sequence may be a read error, since a much larger clone differs from it by one base. The conserved final phenylalanine or tryptophan is absent from the CDR3, which likely points to a read error. This sequence joins TRBV5-5 and TRBJ1-6; 8 nucleotides agree with TRBD1. Looked up from germline, CDR1 is SGHKS and CDR2 is YYEKEE (reference sequence). J was trimmed by 4 bases and V by 5 bases; bases with no gene match: 8. The CDR3 loop spans 16 amino acids. The CDR3 loop reads CASRLTGVVYNSPLHL. The CDR3 DNA reads TGTGCCAGCAGATTGACAGGGGTTGTGTATAATTCACCCCTCCACCTT.

This clonotype was counted between two and nine times. The chain recombines TRBV28 with TRBJ1-4; tentatively, D is TRBD1 (5 bases). Germline V CDR1 and CDR2: MDHEN, SYDVKM. V lost 6 bases, J lost 15 bases, and 17 bases lay in between. The CDR3 runs to 12 residues. The CDR3 loop is CASRPGWGMVFF. CDR3 nucleotide sequence: TGTGCCAGCAGACCAGGGTGGGGGATGGTGTTTTTT.

The chain couples TRBV9 to TRBJ2-7; maybe TRBD1 (6 bases). V shed 3 bases and J shed 7 bases, with 17 bases lying between them. Germline V gives CDR1 SGDLS, CDR2 YYNGEE. There are 14 residues in the CDR3. In DNA form, the CDR3 reads TGTGCCAGCAGCGCCCACGTAGAGGGGACAGAGCAGTACTTC. Its translation: CASSAHVEGTEQYF.

The rearrangement uses TRBV7-9 and TRBJ2-1; TRBD1 is a possible D gene (6 bases). Germline V gives CDR1 SEHNR, CDR2 FQNEAQ (reference sequence). The CDR3 is 13 amino acids. Trimming took off 2 bases at V and 8 bases at J, with 10 bases between the two ends. The CDR3 DNA follows: TGTGCCAGCAGCTTATCAGGGGTCGATGAGCAGTTCTTC. Its translation: CASSLSGVDEQFF.

There are a few counts of this clonotype. The rearrangement links TRBV11-2 to TRBJ2-1, with no clear D. CDR3 size: 13 residues. Trimming left V 2 bases short and J 6 bases short, with 8 bases between. Germline lookup yields CDR1 SGHAT and CDR2 FQNNGV. CDR3 nucleotide sequence: TGTGCCAGCAGCTTAAACTACGGCAATGAGCAGTTCTTC. Amino acid sequence: CASSLNYGNEQFF.

This clonotype has a count of ten or more. This sequence joins TRBV5-1 and TRBJ2-7; 11 positions match TRBD1. The CDR3 totals 17 residues. Germline CDR1 is SGHRS and CDR2 is YFSETQ. J lost 4 bases, V lost 5 bases, and 14 bases had no gene match. The DNA of the CDR3 is TGCGCCAGCAGGTTCGGACAGGGGGCTCAGACCTCTTACGAGCAGTACTTC. This sequence encodes CASRFGQGAQTSYEQYF. Looking up the rest from reference TRBV5-1 and TRBJ2-7 gives the full variable domain: KAGVTQTPRYLIKTRGQQVTLSCSPISGHRSVSWYQQTPGQGLQFLFEYFSETQRNKGNFPGRFSGRQFSNSRSEMNVSTLELGDSALYLCASRFGQGAQTSYEQYFGPGTRLTVT.

This clonotype was detected many times. The chain has TRBV7-2 and TRBJ2-1; D not certain. The CDR3 is 17 residues long. Trimming left V 1 base short and J 0 bases short, with 13 bases between. Germline CDR1 and CDR2: SGHTA and FQGNSA. The CDR3 bases are TGTGCCAGCAGCTTAGAGGTGACGGCTAGCTCCTACAATGAGCAGTTCTTC. It yields the protein CASSLEVTASSYNEQFF.

This clonotype has more than one count but fewer than ten. The genes are TRBV11-2 and TRBJ1-1; D unclear. The germline V gene encodes CDR1 SGHAT and CDR2 FQNNGV. The V gene lost 1 base and the J gene lost 3 bases, with 9 bases spanning the gap. The CDR3 loop spans 14 amino acids. The CDR3 DNA follows: TGTGCCAGCAGCTTAGTCTACGGGGACACTGAAGCTTTCTTT. Its protein is CASSLVYGDTEAFF.